This paragraph reports one T cell receptor (beta chain). Antigen unknown. The protocol attached unique molecular identifiers to individual cDNA molecules. TCRdb called the 5' RACE reads again in MiXCR, with one record for every CDR3 protein. Among roughly 64,000 distinct CDR3 sequences listed, roughly 14% were seen once. This entry belongs to a study of early T cells in non-severe SARS-CoV-2 infection. In the study overall: With bulk RNA from unsorted whole blood as input, sequencing yielded unpaired chains. Study results and caveats: There was a bias toward anti-spike CD8 responses in VDJdb matching, which missed private and CD4 specificities.

The CDR3 sequence is 14 residues long. The V gene's germline CDR1 is SGHAT and CDR2 FQNNGV. Trimming removed 5 bases at V and 5 bases at J, with 16 bases between. The receptor's source is an adult who was a healthcare worker with PCR-confirmed SARS-CoV-2 infection or an uninfected control (not recorded which). The sequenced material came from whole blood. This chain uses TRBV11-2 with TRBJ2-7; D is unresolved. CDR3 protein: CASSQPEWKNEQYF. In nucleotides, the CDR3 is TGTGCCAGCAGCCAGCCTGAGTGGAAGAACGAGCAGTACTTC.